These 3 T cell receptor beta chains were sequenced from one sample in a study of T cells in Graves' hyperthyroidism and ophthalmopathy. RNA transcripts yielded amplified TCR beta CDR3 regions. Primed by the HTBI set, a first-round RT-PCR was run on the TCR CDR3. A single record per CDR3 protein comes from TCRdb applying MiXCR to the multiplex PCR reads. Of 550,000 to 650,000 distinct CDR3 sequences listed, around 15% are singletons. Source material: blood. These receptors all stem from a woman aged 35 to 49 with Graves' hyperthyroidism.

In this sample, this clonotype turned up a few times. V usage is TRBV5-6 and J usage is TRBJ1-4, with D possibly matching TRBD1 (5 bases). The V end was cut by 3 bases, the J end by 7 bases, with 13 bases between. This CDR3 is built from 14 residues. The germline V gene encodes CDR1 SGHDT and CDR2 YYEEEE. The CDR3 coding sequence is TGTGCCAGCAGCTCGCCAGGGAGTGTTGAAAAACTGTTTTTT. Encoded protein: CASSSPGSVEKLFF.

There are many counts of this clonotype. The V and J genes are TRBV12-3 or TRBV12-4 and TRBJ1-1; no reliable D call. Trimming left V 6 bases short and J 4 bases short, with 15 bases between. The CDR3 spans 14 residues. CDR3 sequence: CASSETSAGTEAFF. CDR3 bases: TGTGCCAGCAGCGAGACCAGCGCCGGCACTGAAGCTTTCTTT.

This clonotype has a count of ten or more. The chain recombines TRBV15 with TRBJ2-5; 7 bases match TRBD1. CDR3 size: 13 residues. V trimming: 9 bases; J trimming: 1 base; junction bases outside the gene matches: 5. The V gene's germline CDR1 is LNHNV and CDR2 YYDKDF (reference sequence). The CDR3 DNA reads as TGTGCCACTTCACAGGGGCCCCAAGAGACCCAGTACTTC. Its translation: CATSQGPQETQYF.